These 18 T cell receptor beta chains were sequenced from one sample in a study of immune characterization of retroperitoneal liposarcoma. TCRdb processed the PCR reads anew with MiXCR; each CDR3 protein has one entry. The repertoire has about 10,000 distinct CDR3 sequences, around a quarter of them found once; the top ten carry approximately 9%. Sequenced input: tumor tissue. These receptors came from a female donor with retroperitoneal liposarcoma.

The chain couples TRBV28 to TRBJ1-4; TRBD1 aligns across 11 bases. The germline gives CDR1 MDHEN, CDR2 SYDVKM. Trimming at V came to 5 bases and at J to 6 bases, leaving 8 bases not matched to a gene. This CDR3 has 16 residues. As DNA, the CDR3 is TGTGCCAGCAGTAAGCCGGGACAGGGGGTCGATGAAAAACTGTTTTTT. Translating it yields CASSKPGQGVDEKLFF.

Only a few counts were recorded for this clonotype. This chain links TRBV6-4 with TRBJ2-3, with D unresolved. V lost 0 bases and J 1 base, leaving 17 bases between the germline ends. CDR1 is MRHNA and CDR2 is SNTAGT in the germline V gene. The CDR3 extends over 18 amino acids. The CDR3 DNA reads TGTGCCAGCAGTGACTCTGGTGGCAGCTCACTGGGCACAGATACGCAGTATTTT. It yields the protein CASSDSGGSSLGTDTQYF.

The rearrangement joins TRBV7-6 to TRBJ2-2; 8 bases line up with TRBD2. The CDR3 has 15 residues. V lost 5 bases to trimming and J lost 2 bases; unmatched junction nucleotides: 4. Germline CDR1 reads SGHVS; CDR2 reads FNYEAQ. The CDR3 sequence: CASSPLAGNTGELFF. DNA of the CDR3: TGTGCCAGCAGCCCCCTAGCGGGCAACACCGGGGAGCTGTTTTTT.

Concerning this clonotype itself: A much more abundant neighbour one base away suggests this may be a read error. The rearrangement links TRBV7-2 to TRBJ1-5, with D possibly TRBD1 on 5 matching bases. The V gene's germline CDR1 is SGHTA and CDR2 FQGNSA. This CDR3 has 14 amino acids. The CDR3 DNA sequence: TGTGCCAGTTCGAGGGCAGGGCGTAATCAGCACCAGCATTTT. It specifies CASSRAGRNQHQHF. The full variable domain, with the rest looked up from reference TRBV7-2 and TRBJ1-5, is GAGVSQSPSNKVTEKGKDVELRCDPISGHTALYWYRQSLGQGLEFLIYFQGNSAPDKSGLPSDRFSAERTGGSVSTLTIQRTQQEDSAVYLCASSRAGRNQHQHFGDGTRLSIL.

V gene TRBV6-1 combines with J gene TRBJ2-5; D gene ambiguous. The germline CDR1 and CDR2 sequences are MNHNS and SASEGT. Deletions cut 7 bases from V and 11 bases from J, with 17 bases between. The CDR3 is 12 residues long. The DNA of the CDR3 is TGTGCCAGCACACGAGCCTCAAATGAGCAGTACTTC. Translated: CASTRASNEQYF.

This clonotype is medium-sized within its sample. The chain combines TRBV12-3 or TRBV12-4 with TRBJ2-3; 7 nucleotides agree with TRBD2. The CDR3 spans 15 residues. The trim removed 3 bases at V and 0 bases at J, leaving 3 bases unmatched. CDR3 DNA: TGTGCCAGCAGTTTTGGCGGGGGTAGCACAGATACGCAGTATTTT. Amino acid sequence: CASSFGGGSTDTQYF.

This clonotype was found a few times. The chain carries TRBV12-3 or TRBV12-4 and TRBJ2-1, with 9 bases fitting TRBD1. This CDR3 contains 15 residues. The junction had 12 bases not matched to a gene; V was cut back by 5 bases and J by 10 bases. CDR3 sequence: CASSATGTGYHEQFF. Here the CDR3 DNA reads TGTGCCAGCAGTGCAACCGGGACAGGGTACCACGAGCAGTTCTTC.

This clonotype was seen many times. This chain links TRBV25-1 with TRBJ1-1; D remains unclear. The V end was cut by 2 bases, the J end by 1 base, with 5 bases between. The CDR3 sequence is 13 residues long. Per the germline V gene, CDR1 is MGHDK and CDR2 is SYGVNS. The CDR3, as DNA: TGTGCCAGCAGTGAACCCCAGAACACTGAAGCTTTCTTT. Translating gives CASSEPQNTEAFF.

The chain carries TRBV12-3 or TRBV12-4 and TRBJ2-5; D possibly corresponds to TRBD2 (7 bases). The J call could be wrong; TRBJ2-1 is a better fit for the DNA end. CDR3 size: 15 residues. The CDR3 sequence is CASRGPGGLYNEQFF. For the CDR3, the DNA is TGTGCCAGCAGGGGCCCGGGGGGCCTATACAATGAGCAGTTCTTC.

The chain uses TRBV6-6 and TRBJ2-1; TRBD2 agrees at 7 bases. The CDR3 extends over 13 amino acids. The germline V gene encodes CDR1 MNHNY and CDR2 SVGAGI (reference sequence). V was clipped by 5 bases and J by 6 bases; unmatched bases: 4. The CDR3 loop is CASSREGSNEQFF. DNA for the CDR3: TGTGCCAGCAGTAGGGAGGGCAGCAATGAGCAGTTCTTC.

The table lists this clonotype with many counts. This chain links TRBV6-1 with TRBJ2-7; perhaps TRBD2 as D (7 bases). Trimming pared 8 bases from V and 2 bases from J, leaving 16 bases between. CDR1 MNHNS and CDR2 SASEGT come from the germline V gene. The CDR3 is 14 amino acids. The CDR3 nucleotides are TGTGCCAGCGGGTCGGACGGGGGGCCCTACGAGCAGTACTTC. Residues: CASGSDGGPYEQYF.

This rearrangement joins TRBV6-5 to TRBJ2-3, with TRBD2 as a possible D gene (6 bases). The V gene's germline CDR1 is MNHEY and CDR2 SVGAGI. V was clipped by 0 bases and J by 1 base, with 11 bases between them. This CDR3 contains 16 residues. The CDR3 reads CASSYSGLRGTDTQYF. In DNA form, the CDR3 reads TGTGCCAGCAGTTACTCGGGACTGAGGGGCACAGATACGCAGTATTTT.

This clonotype was recorded many times. This chain joins TRBV6-4 and TRBJ2-1, with 10 bases matching TRBD2. CDR1 and CDR2 (germline): MRHNA, SNTAGT. V was clipped by 7 bases and J by 10 bases; unmatched bases: 22. The CDR3 runs to 18 residues. DNA of the CDR3: TGTGCCAGCACTCGCCCATTTATAGCGGGAGGTCCTCCCTACGAGCAGTTCTTC. Translated, it gives CASTRPFIAGGPPYEQFF.

This clonotype is termed medium-sized. The rearrangement links TRBV6-1 to TRBJ2-5, with unresolved D. This CDR3 region has 13 residues. Germline-derived CDR1 and CDR2 are MNHNS and SASEGT. V dropped 6 bases and J dropped 4 bases, with 12 bases sitting between them. CDR3 sequence: CASSWGIRETQYF. The CDR3 DNA reads as TGTGCCAGCAGCTGGGGTATCCGAGAGACCCAGTACTTC.

The CDR3 DNA reads TGTGCCAGCAGTGCTAGCGGGAGCTCCTACAATGAGCAGTACTTC. Protein: CASSASGSSYNEQYF. The chain joins TRBV6-4 to TRBJ2-1, with TRBD2 matching over 10 bases. TRBJ2-7 matches the DNA end more closely, so the J call is doubtful. Per the germline V gene, CDR1 is MRHNA and CDR2 is SNTAGT. This CDR3 has 15 amino acids.

This clonotype was observed at least ten times. The V gene is TRBV11-3, the J gene TRBJ2-5, with 9 bases lining up with TRBD1. Germline V CDR1 and CDR2: SGHNT, YENEEA. The J segment lost 1 base and the V segment lost 1 base, leaving 4 bases of the junction unmatched. There are 16 residues in the CDR3. This CDR3 reads CASSLGPTGGQETQYF. DNA for the CDR3: TGTGCCAGCAGCTTAGGGCCGACAGGGGGCCAAGAGACCCAGTACTTC.

The rearrangement uses TRBV7-2 and TRBJ2-1; either TRBD1 or TRBD2 may supply D (5 bases each). Per germline, CDR1 SGHTA and CDR2 FQGNSA. This CDR3 is built from 12 residues. Trimming pared 5 bases from V and 13 bases from J, leaving 15 bases between. The CDR3 loop reads CASSPGAETQFF. The CDR3 region has the DNA TGTGCCAGCAGCCCCGGGGCCGAGACCCAGTTCTTC.

This clonotype occurred many times. V and J are TRBV10-3 and TRBJ2-3, with a weak D call TRBD2 (5 bases). The V and J ends lost 7 bases and 4 bases respectively, with 12 bases between them. Germline assignment: CDR1 ENHRY and CDR2 SYGVKD. This CDR3 contains 13 residues. CDR3 sequence reads: CAINTRLADTQYF. Here the CDR3 DNA reads TGTGCCATCAATACTAGGCTGGCAGATACGCAGTATTTT.